Given below is one T cell receptor beta chain in context. Its antigen is still unknown. Treatment reported: some 20 received Ad26.COV2.S at low or high dose, single or two shots; several received placebo; per-sample allocation not given. The samples were gathered on day 63 after the first injection of vaccine or placebo. Participants' vaccine, an Ad26 vector, delivered Wuhan-strain SARS-CoV-2 spike. The source of the sample is a study of Ad26.COV2.S vaccination and SARS-CoV-2 variants. Study details: In the study, Ad26.COV2.S was injected intramuscularly once, or twice 56 days apart. Points from the study as a whole: Comparability of non-spike TCR breadth was observed across vaccine and placebo recipients. Possible underestimation of total T cell responses by the TCR breadth and depth analyses was noted.

CDR3 size: 14 residues. Looked up from germline, CDR1 is SGHRS and CDR2 is YFSETQ. V was cut by 0 bases and J by 4 bases, with 10 bases left in between. TCRdb's copy holds only in-frame clones and misses some; the assay was immunoSEQ multiplex PCR. The sample contains some 320,000 clones, about 86% of which appear only once. The sequence was collected from a person between 18 and 60 years old who received the Ad26.COV2.S COVID-19 vaccine or a placebo. V is TRBV5-1 and J is TRBJ1-1; D is ambiguous. The starting material was peripheral blood, obtained in a trial of Ad26.COV2.S vaccine versus placebo. The CDR3 here is CASSLATGTTEAFF. The CDR3 DNA reads as TGCGCCAGCAGCTTGGCTACGGGCACCACTGAAGCTTTCTTT.